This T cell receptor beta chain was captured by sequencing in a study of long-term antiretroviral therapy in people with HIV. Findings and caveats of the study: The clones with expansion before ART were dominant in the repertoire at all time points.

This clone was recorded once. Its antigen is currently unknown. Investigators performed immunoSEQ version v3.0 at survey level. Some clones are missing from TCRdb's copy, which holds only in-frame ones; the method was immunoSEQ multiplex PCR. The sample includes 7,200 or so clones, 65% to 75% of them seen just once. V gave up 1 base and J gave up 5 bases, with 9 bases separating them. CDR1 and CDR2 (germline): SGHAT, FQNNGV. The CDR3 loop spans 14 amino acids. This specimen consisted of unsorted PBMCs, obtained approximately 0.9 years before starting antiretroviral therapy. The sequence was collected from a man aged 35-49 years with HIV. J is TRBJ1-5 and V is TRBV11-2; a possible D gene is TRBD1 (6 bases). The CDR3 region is CASSLGDTYQPQHF. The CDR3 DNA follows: TGTGCCAGCAGCTTAGGGGACACTTATCAGCCCCAGCATTTT.